In this sample, the clone carrying this T cell receptor beta chain turned up once. Its antigen is still unknown. This sample is part of a study of blood T cells in healthy people across ages. General study results and limits: The study found TCR beta diversity correlated strongly with naive T cell percentage.

The authors ran a second PCR of roughly 6 to 12 cycles using a sample-barcoded 5' primer and a J-beta primer mix. All samples yielded 2.5 million or more CDR3-containing paired-end reads. One entry per CDR3 protein results from TCRdb running MiXCR on the 5' RACE reads. The sample consists of about 1.8 million distinct CDR3 sequences, around 48% of them appearing once. In germline, CDR1 is SGHAT, CDR2 FQNNGV. This CDR3 is 17 amino acids long. The ends lost 0 bases at V and 7 bases at J; junction bases unmatched: 11. This TCR was recovered from a woman between 40 and 50 years old in good health. The chain combines TRBV11-2 with TRBJ2-7; the match to TRBD2 covers 11 bases. The sample comprised blood. This CDR3 is CASSLEFSGGAYNEQYF. CDR3 nucleotides: TGTGCCAGCAGCTTAGAATTTAGCGGGGGGGCTTACAATGAGCAGTACTTC. The whole variable domain, filled in from reference TRBV11-2 and TRBJ2-7, reads EAGVAQSPRYKIIEKRQSVAFWCNPISGHATLYWYQQILGQGPKLLIQFQNNGVVDDSQLPKDRFSAERLKGVDSTLKIQPAKLEDSAVYLCASSLEFSGGAYNEQYFGPGTRLTVT.